Listed below are T cell receptor beta chains from one sample, sequenced in a study of cytomegalovirus exposure and HLA in healthy donors. The table came from immunoSEQ multiplex PCR; TCRdb's copy has only in-frame clones and leaves some out. This sample's table has 100,000 to 150,000 clones. Sequenced material: PBMCs. The receptors shown here come from a woman in her 40s in good health and CMV-seronegative. CDR3s include the opening cysteine and the closing phenylalanine or tryptophan. A D gene is named only where the DNA matches it firmly.

J: TRBJ1-2; D: .; V: TRBV5-1; DNA: TGCGCCAGCCGGGTAGGAACACAAGATGGCTACACCTTC; CDR3: CASRVGTQDGYTF
J: TRBJ2-3; D: .; V: TRBV6-5; DNA: TGTGCCAGCACCAATACGGCAGATACGCAGTATTTT; CDR3: CASTNTADTQYF
J: TRBJ1-1; D: .; V: TRBV29-1; DNA: TGCAGCGTTGAAACAGATCTGAACACTGAAGCTTTCTTT; CDR3: CSVETDLNTEAFF
J: TRBJ2-7; D: TRBD1; V: TRBV9; DNA: TGTGCCAGCAGCGCGGGACAGCTCTCCGGGCAGTACTTC; CDR3: CASSAGQLSGQYF
J: TRBJ1-3; D: TRBD1; V: TRBV7-2; DNA: TGTGCCAGCAGCCTAGACAGGGGTACAGGAAACACCATATATTTT; CDR3: CASSLDRGTGNTIYF
J: TRBJ2-5; D: .; V: TRBV19; DNA: TGTGCCAGTAATAGCGGTTTCGGGGAGACCCAGTACTTC; CDR3: CASNSGFGETQYF
J: TRBJ2-2; D: TRBD2; V: TRBV2; DNA: TGTGCCAGCAGTGAAGCGAAGAGACTAGCGGGGGCCAACACCGGGGAGCTGTTTTTT; CDR3: CASSEAKRLAGANTGELFF
J: TRBJ1-1; D: .; V: TRBV9; DNA: TGTGCCAGCAGCGTCACAGGGTCCGAGACTGAAGCTTTCTTT; CDR3: CASSVTGSETEAFF
J: TRBJ2-3; D: TRBD2; V: TRBV6-4; DNA: TGTGCCAGCAGTGACTCAGCGGGGGGGCCAGATACGCAGTATTTT; CDR3: CASSDSAGGPDTQYF
J: TRBJ2-5; D: TRBD2; V: TRBV19; DNA: TGTGCCAGTAGCATCAGCGGGGCGAGGGAGACCCAGTACTTC; CDR3: CASSISGARETQYF
J: TRBJ2-1; D: TRBD2; V: TRBV10-3; DNA: TGTGCCATCAGTGGGGAGACTAGCGGCTACAATGAGCAGTTCTTC; CDR3: CAISGETSGYNEQFF
J: TRBJ1-1; D: .; V: TRBV27; DNA: TGTGCCAGCAGTTCAACCCAGGGAGGGAACACTGAAGCTTTCTTT; CDR3: CASSSTQGGNTEAFF
J: TRBJ2-2; D: TRBD2; V: TRBV6-1; DNA: TGTGCCAGCAGTGAAGAGGGAGGGCCCGGGGAGCTGTTTTTT; CDR3: CASSEEGGPGELFF
J: TRBJ2-7; D: .; V: TRBV7-2; DNA: TGTGCCAGCAGCTCCCAGACACCTACCTACGAGCAGTACTTC; CDR3: CASSSQTPTYEQYF
J: TRBJ1-6; D: .; V: TRBV28; DNA: TGTGCCAGCAGTTTGAGGCTCATAGAAAATTCACCCCTCCACTTT; CDR3: CASSLRLIENSPLHF
J: TRBJ1-4; D: TRBD1; V: TRBV25-1; DNA: TGTGCCAGCAGTGAGACAACAGGGGATGAAAAACTGTTTTTT; CDR3: CASSETTGDEKLFF
J: TRBJ2-3; D: .; V: TRBV2; DNA: TGTGCCAGCATGCAGGGTAGGGCAGATACGCAGTATTTT; CDR3: CASMQGRADTQYF
J: TRBJ1-1; D: .; V: TRBV4-3; DNA: TGCGCCAGCAGCCAGGACCCAGGCGGGGGGCTTAACACTGAAGCTTTCTTT; CDR3: CASSQDPGGGLNTEAFF
J: TRBJ2-3; D: TRBD1; V: TRBV14; DNA: TGTGCCAGCAGCCAAGACAGGGGGATGGACTGGAATACGCAGTATTTT; CDR3: CASSQDRGMDWNTQYF
J: TRBJ2-5; D: .; V: TRBV7-3; DNA: TGTGCCAGCAGCTTATTCGGGGGTGGGCAAGAGACCCAGTACTTC; CDR3: CASSLFGGGQETQYF
J: TRBJ1-2; D: TRBD1; V: TRBV28; DNA: TGTGCCAGCAGTTACCGACAGGGGGACGGCTACACCTTC; CDR3: CASSYRQGDGYTF